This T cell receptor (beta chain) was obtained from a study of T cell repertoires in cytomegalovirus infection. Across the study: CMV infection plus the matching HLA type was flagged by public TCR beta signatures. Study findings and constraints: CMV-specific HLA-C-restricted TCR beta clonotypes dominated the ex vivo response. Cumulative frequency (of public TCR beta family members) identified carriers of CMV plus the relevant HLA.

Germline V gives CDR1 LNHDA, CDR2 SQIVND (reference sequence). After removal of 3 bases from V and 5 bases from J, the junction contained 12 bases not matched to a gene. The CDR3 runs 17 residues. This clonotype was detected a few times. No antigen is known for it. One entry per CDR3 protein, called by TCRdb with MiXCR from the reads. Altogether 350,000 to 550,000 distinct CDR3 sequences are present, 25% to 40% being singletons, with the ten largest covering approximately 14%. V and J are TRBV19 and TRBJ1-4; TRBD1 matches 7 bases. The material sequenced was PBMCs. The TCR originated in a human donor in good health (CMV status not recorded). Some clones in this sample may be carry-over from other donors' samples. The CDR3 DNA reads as TGTGCCAGTAGTATTCATATCGGGACAGCAGAGAATGAAAAACTGTTTTTT. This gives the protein CASSIHIGTAENEKLFF.